A single sample is the source of the 6 T cell receptor beta chains below, sequenced in a study of T-cell reconstitution after alpha-beta-depleted transplantation in children. The TCRbeta library was prepared with unique molecular identifiers. TCRdb redid the calling of the PCR reads with MiXCR, one entry per CDR3 protein. The sample includes around 360,000 distinct CDR3 sequences, 10% of them seen just once. This specimen consisted of PBMCs from the stem cell graft donor, obtained from the stem cell graft. The origin of the receptors is a human donor who donated a stem cell graft to a child with acute lymphoblastic leukemia.

This clonotype turned up a few times. V usage is TRBV5-6 and J usage is TRBJ1-1, with a tentative D call TRBD1 (6 bases). The CDR3 is 14 amino acids. Looked up from germline, CDR1 is SGHDT and CDR2 is YYEEEE. V lost 2 bases to trimming and J lost 4 bases, with 12 bases between them. The CDR3 reads CASSFSGAGTEAFF. The CDR3 bases are TGTGCCAGCAGCTTTTCGGGGGCCGGCACTGAAGCTTTCTTT.

This clonotype was detected only a few times. V gene TRBV3-1 combines with J gene TRBJ2-1; 11 bases agree with TRBD2. This CDR3 is 16 amino acids long. CDR1 is LGHDT, CDR2 YNNKEL, per germline (reference sequence). V shed 4 bases, J shed 7 bases, and the junction held 9 bases outside the gene matches. CDR3 in amino acids: CASSLALAGAGNEQFF. CDR3 DNA: TGTGCCAGCAGCCTCGCACTAGCGGGAGCTGGTAATGAGCAGTTCTTC.

The table lists this clonotype with a few counts. The chain joins TRBV7-8 to TRBJ2-7, with D tentatively TRBD1 or TRBD2 (5 bases each). CDR1 and CDR2 (germline): SGHVS, FQNEAQ. The length of the CDR3 is 13 residues. The V end lost 5 bases, the J end lost 7 bases, and 15 bases lay between the germline ends. The CDR3: CASSPRDGWEQYF. CDR3 nucleotide sequence: TGTGCCAGCAGCCCCAGGGACGGCTGGGAGCAGTACTTC. The full variable domain, with the rest looked up from reference TRBV7-8 and TRBJ2-7, is GAGVSQSPRYKVAKRGQDVALRCDPISGHVSLFWYQQALGQGPEFLTYFQNEAQLDKSGLPSDRFFAERPEGSVSTLKIQRTQQEDSAVYLCASSPRDGWEQYFGPGTRLTVT.

The chain is built from TRBV27 and TRBJ2-3; 11 positions agree with TRBD2. There are 14 residues in the CDR3. Unmatched junction bases numbered 5, after V lost 6 bases and J lost 6 bases. The germline V gene encodes CDR1 MNHEY and CDR2 SMNVEV (reference sequence). The CDR3 region is CASRGIAGGDTQYF. DNA for the CDR3: TGTGCCAGCAGGGGAATAGCGGGAGGGGATACGCAGTATTTT.

CDR3 DNA: TGTGCCAGCAGCACCGGACAGGGGGGCGAGCAGTACTTC. As protein: CASSTGQGGEQYF. The chain recombines TRBV13 with TRBJ2-7; 10 positions match TRBD1. This CDR3 is built from 13 residues. With V trimmed by 5 bases and J by 6 bases, 4 bases remained unmatched. The germline V gene has CDR1 PRHDT and CDR2 FYEKMQ (reference sequence).

This clonotype was seen a handful of times. The rearrangement uses TRBV4-1 and TRBJ2-2, with TRBD2 matching 10 bases. Germline V gene data show CDR1 as MGHRA and CDR2 as YSYEKL. The length of the CDR3 is 18 residues. The J segment lost 4 bases and the V segment lost 0 bases, leaving 8 bases of the junction unmatched. The CDR3 here is CASSQEPGLAGVTGELFF. CDR3 DNA sequence: TGCGCCAGCAGCCAAGAACCCGGCCTAGCGGGAGTCACCGGGGAGCTGTTTTTT.